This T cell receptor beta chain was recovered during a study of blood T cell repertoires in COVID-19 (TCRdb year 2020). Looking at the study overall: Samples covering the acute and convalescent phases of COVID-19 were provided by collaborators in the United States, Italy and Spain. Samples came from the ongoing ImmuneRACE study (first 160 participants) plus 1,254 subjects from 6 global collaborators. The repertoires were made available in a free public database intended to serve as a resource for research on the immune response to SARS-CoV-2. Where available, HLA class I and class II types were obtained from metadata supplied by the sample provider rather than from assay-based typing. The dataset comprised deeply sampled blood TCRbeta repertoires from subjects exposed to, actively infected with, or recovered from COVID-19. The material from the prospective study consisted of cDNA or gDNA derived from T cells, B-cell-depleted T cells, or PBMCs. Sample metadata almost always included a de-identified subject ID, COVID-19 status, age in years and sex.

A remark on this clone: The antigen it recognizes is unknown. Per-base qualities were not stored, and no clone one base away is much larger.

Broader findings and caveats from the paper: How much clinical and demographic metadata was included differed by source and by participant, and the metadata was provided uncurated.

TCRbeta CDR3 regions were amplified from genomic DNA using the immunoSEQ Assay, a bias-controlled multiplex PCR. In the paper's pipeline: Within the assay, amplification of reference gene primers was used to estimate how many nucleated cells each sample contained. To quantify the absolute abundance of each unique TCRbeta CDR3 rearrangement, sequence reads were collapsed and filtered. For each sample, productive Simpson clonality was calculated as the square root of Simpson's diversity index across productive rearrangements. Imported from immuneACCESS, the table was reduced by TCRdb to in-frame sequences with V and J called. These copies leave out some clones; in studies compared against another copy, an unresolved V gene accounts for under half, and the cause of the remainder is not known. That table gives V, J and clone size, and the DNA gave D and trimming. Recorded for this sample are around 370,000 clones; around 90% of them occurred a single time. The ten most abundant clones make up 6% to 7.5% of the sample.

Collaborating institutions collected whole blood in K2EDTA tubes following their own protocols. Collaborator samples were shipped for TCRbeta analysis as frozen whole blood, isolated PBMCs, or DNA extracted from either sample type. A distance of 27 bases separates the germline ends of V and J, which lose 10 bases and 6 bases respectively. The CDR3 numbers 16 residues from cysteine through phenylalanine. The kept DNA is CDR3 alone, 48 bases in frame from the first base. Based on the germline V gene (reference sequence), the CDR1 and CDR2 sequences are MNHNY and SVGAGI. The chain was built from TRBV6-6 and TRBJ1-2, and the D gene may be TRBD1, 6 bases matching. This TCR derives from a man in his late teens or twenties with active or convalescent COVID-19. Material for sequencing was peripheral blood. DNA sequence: TGTGCCACCATAGGGCAGGGGTCCCCCCTAGGTGATGGCTACACCTTC. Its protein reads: CATIGQGSPLGDGYTF.